This entry lists 3 T cell receptor beta chains sequenced from one sample in a study of CD8 T cells in Susac syndrome. Reverse transcription used about 0.5 to 1 ug RNA and random hexamers. From the immunoSEQ multiplex PCR reads, TCRdb called clonotypes with MiXCR, one entry per CDR3 protein. Of approximately 220,000 distinct CDR3 sequences listed, roughly 94% were seen once; the top ten hold 0.082%. The sample consisted of CD4+ T cells from PBMCs. The receptors come from a human donor with multiple sclerosis.

The rearrangement uses TRBV9 and TRBJ1-2; possible D gene TRBD1, 6 bases. The germline V gene has CDR1 SGDLS and CDR2 YYNGEE. V was shortened by 3 bases and J by 1 base, with 19 bases between the two germline ends. The CDR3 consists of 17 residues. CDR3 region: CASSAGNDRSLNYGYTF. Here the CDR3 DNA reads TGTGCCAGCAGCGCGGGAAACGACAGGTCACTTAACTATGGCTACACCTTC.

The genes are TRBV6-5 and TRBJ2-3, with D possibly matching TRBD1 (6 bases). The CDR3 loop spans 19 amino acids. CDR1 and CDR2 from the germline V gene are MNHEY and SVGAGI. Trimming took off 2 bases at V and 0 bases at J, with 21 bases between the two ends. The CDR3 loop reads CASSYSSRGHTGSTDTQYF. The DNA of the CDR3 is TGTGCCAGCAGTTACAGCTCCAGGGGACATACAGGTAGCACAGATACGCAGTATTTT.

The chain joins TRBV20-1 to TRBJ2-1; 9 bases are shared with TRBD1. The germline V gene has CDR1 DFQATT and CDR2 SNEGSKA (reference sequence). The CDR3 extends over 16 amino acids. V gave up 6 bases and J gave up 3 bases; unmatched junction bases: 12. CDR3 sequence: CSALSPGQGNYNEQFF. CDR3 bases: TGCAGTGCCCTAAGTCCGGGACAGGGTAACTACAATGAGCAGTTCTTC.